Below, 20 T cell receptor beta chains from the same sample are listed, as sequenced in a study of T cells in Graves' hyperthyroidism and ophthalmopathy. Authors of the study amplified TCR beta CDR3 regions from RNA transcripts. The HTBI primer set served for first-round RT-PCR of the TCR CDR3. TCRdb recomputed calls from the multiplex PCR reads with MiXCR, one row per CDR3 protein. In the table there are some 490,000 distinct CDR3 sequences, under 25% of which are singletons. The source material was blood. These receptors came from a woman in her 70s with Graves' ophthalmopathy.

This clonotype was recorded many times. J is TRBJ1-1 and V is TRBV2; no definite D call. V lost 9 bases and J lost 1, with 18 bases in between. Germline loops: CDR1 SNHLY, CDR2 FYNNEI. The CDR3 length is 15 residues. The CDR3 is CASTDRAEGNTEAFF. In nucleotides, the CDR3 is TGTGCCAGTACGGATAGAGCAGAAGGGAACACTGAAGCTTTCTTT.

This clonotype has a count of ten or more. The CDR3 loop reads CASSSLVGGGYEQYF. The CDR3 nucleotides read TGTGCCAGCAGCTCCCTCGTAGGAGGAGGCTACGAGCAGTACTTC. J is TRBJ2-7 and V is TRBV9; tentatively, D is TRBD2 (5 bases). CDR3 length: 15 residues. Trimming cost V 4 bases and J 3 bases, with 17 bases left between them. Germline-derived CDR1 and CDR2 are SGDLS and YYNGEE. Combining the CDR3 with reference TRBV9 and TRBJ2-7 gives the whole variable domain DSGVTQTPKHLITATGQRVTLRCSPRSGDLSVYWYQQSLDQGLQFLIQYYNGEERAKGNILERFSAQQFPDLHSELNLSSLELGDSALYFCASSSLVGGGYEQYFGPGTRLTVT.

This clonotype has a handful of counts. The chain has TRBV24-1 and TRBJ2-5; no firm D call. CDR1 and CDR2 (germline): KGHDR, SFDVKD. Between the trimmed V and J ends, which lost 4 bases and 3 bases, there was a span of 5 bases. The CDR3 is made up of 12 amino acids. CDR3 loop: CATSDPKETQYF. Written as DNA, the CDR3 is TGTGCCACCAGTGACCCCAAAGAGACCCAGTACTTC.

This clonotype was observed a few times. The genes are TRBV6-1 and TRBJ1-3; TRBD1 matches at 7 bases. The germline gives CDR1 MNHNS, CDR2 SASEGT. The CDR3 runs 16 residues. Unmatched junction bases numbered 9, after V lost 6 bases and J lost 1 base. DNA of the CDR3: TGTGCCAGCAGACCTTGGACAGGTGAATCTGGAAACACCATATATTTT. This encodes CASRPWTGESGNTIYF.

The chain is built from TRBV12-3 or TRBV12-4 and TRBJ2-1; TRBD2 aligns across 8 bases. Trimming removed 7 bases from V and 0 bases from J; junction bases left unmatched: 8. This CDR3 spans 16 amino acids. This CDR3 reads CASTKAGTSSYNEQFF. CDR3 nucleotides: TGTGCCAGCACCAAGGCTGGGACTAGCTCCTACAATGAGCAGTTCTTC.

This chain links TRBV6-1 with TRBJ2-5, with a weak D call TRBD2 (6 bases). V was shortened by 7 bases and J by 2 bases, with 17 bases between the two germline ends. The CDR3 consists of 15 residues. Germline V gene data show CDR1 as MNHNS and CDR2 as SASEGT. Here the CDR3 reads CASTPYIAGQETQYF. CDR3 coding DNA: TGTGCCAGCACCCCCTATATCGCGGGGCAAGAGACCCAGTACTTC.

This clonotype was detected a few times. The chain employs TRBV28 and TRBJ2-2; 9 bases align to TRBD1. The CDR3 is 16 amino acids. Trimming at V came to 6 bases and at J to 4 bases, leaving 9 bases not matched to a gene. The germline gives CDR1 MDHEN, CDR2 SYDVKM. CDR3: CASRPPGQGFTGELFF. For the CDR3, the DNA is TGTGCCAGCAGACCTCCCGGACAGGGGTTCACCGGGGAGCTGTTTTTT.

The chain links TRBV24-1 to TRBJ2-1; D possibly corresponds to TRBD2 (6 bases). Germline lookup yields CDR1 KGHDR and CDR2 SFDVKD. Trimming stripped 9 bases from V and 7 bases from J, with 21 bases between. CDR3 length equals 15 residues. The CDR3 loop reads CATSIRGELINEQFF. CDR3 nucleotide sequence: TGTGCCACCTCTATCCGCGGGGAATTGATAAATGAGCAGTTCTTC.

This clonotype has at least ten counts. The CDR3: CASSEGQMQFF. CDR3 bases: TGTGCCAGCAGTGAGGGACAGATGCAGTTCTTC. V is TRBV2 and J is TRBJ2-1, with 7 bases identical to TRBD1. V was pared by 3 bases and J by 12 bases, with 2 bases of the junction left unmatched. The CDR3 runs 11 residues. Germline lookup yields CDR1 SNHLY and CDR2 FYNNEI.

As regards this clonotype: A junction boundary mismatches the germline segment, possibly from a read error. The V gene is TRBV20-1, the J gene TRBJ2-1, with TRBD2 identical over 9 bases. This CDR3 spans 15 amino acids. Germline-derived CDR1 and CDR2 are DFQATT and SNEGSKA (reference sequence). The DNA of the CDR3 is TGCAGTGCACTTAGCGGGAGTACAGCCTACAATGAGCAGTCCTTC. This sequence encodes CSALSGSTAYNEQSF.

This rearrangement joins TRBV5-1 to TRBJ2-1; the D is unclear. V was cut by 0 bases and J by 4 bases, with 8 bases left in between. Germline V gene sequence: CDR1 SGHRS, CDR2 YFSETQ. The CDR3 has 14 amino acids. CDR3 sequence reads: CASSLGSGYNEQFF. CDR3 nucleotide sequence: TGCGCCAGCAGCTTGGGCTCCGGGTACAATGAGCAGTTCTTC.

The DNA for the CDR3 is TGTGCCAGCAGCCCAACTACAGGGCCCGGAGGCGAGCAGTACTTC. This gives the protein CASSPTTGPGGEQYF. The rearrangement uses TRBV7-2 and TRBJ2-7; D might be TRBD1 (6 bases). V was trimmed by 5 bases and J by 6 bases, leaving 20 bases between them. The CDR3 sequence is 15 residues long. Germline V CDR1 and CDR2: SGHTA, FQGNSA.

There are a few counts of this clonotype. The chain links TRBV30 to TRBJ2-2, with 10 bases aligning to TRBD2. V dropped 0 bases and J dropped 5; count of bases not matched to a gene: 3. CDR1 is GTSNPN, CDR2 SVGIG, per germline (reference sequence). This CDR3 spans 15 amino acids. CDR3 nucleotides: TGTGCCTGGAGTGTACTAGCGGGAAGAACCGGGGAGCTGTTTTTT. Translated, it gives CAWSVLAGRTGELFF.

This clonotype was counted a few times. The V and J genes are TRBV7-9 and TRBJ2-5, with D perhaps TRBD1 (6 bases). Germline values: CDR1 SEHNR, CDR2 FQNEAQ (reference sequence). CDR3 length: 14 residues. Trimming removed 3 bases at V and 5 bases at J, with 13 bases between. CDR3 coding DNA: TGTGCCAGCAGCTTCGCAGGGGATTTTGAGACCCAGTACTTC. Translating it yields CASSFAGDFETQYF. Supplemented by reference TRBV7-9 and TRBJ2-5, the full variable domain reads DTGVSQNPRHKITKRGQNVTFRCDPISEHNRLYWYRQTLGQGPEFLTYFQNEAQLEKSRLLSDRFSAERPKGSFSTLEIQRTEQGDSAMYLCASSFAGDFETQYFGPGTRLLVL.

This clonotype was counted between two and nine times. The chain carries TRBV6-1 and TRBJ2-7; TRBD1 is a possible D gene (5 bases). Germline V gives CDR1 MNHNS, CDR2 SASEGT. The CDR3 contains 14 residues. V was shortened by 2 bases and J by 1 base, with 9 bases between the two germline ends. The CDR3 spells CASSEQKGSYEQYF. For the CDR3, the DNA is TGTGCCAGCAGTGAACAAAAGGGGTCCTACGAGCAGTACTTC.

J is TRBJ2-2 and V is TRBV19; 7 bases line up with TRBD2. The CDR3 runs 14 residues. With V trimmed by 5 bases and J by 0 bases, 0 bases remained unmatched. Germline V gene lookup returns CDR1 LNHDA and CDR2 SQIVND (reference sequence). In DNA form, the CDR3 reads TGTGCCAGTAGTGGACTAGCGAACACCGGGGAGCTGTTTTTT. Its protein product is CASSGLANTGELFF.

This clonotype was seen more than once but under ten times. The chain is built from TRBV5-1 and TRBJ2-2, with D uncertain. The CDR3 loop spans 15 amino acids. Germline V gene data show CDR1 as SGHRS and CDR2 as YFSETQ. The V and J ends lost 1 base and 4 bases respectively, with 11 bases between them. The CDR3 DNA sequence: TGCGCCAGCAGCTTGTTTACGGTCGGCACCGGGGAGCTGTTTTTT. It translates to CASSLFTVGTGELFF.

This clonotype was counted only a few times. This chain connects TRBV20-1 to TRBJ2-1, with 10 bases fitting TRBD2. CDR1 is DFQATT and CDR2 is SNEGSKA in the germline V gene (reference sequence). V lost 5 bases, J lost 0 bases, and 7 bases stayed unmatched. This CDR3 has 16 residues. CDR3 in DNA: TGCAGTGCTTCCCCACTAGCGGGAACCTCCTACAATGAGCAGTTCTTC. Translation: CSASPLAGTSYNEQFF.

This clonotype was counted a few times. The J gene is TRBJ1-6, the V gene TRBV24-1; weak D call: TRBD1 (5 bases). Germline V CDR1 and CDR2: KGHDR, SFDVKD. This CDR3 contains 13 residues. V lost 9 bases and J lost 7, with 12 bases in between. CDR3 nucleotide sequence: TGTGCCACCTCCCGGGACGGAAATTCACCCCTCCACTTT. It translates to CATSRDGNSPLHF.

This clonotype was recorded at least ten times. The CDR3 coding sequence is TGTGCCAGCAGCTTAGGGGTAGGGGGGTCCTACGAGCAGTACTTC. It codes for CASSLGVGGSYEQYF. The V call is TRBV11-2, the J call TRBJ2-7; D could derive from TRBD1 or TRBD2 (6 bases each). The CDR3 spans 15 residues. Looked up from germline, CDR1 is SGHAT and CDR2 is FQNNGV. V was clipped by 1 base and J by 1 base, with 11 bases between them.